Listed here are 5 T cell receptor beta chains from one sample, sequenced in a study of cytomegalovirus exposure and HLA in healthy donors. The PCR used 60 Vbeta and 13 Jbeta primers. Produced via immunoSEQ multiplex PCR; TCRdb's table is partial and in-frame only. The sample has 150,000 to 200,000 clones, roughly 85% seen once. What was sequenced was PBMCs. All receptors come from a woman aged 45-65 years in good health and CMV-seropositive.

J is TRBJ2-7 and V is TRBV9; perhaps TRBD1 as D (5 bases). V was cut by 0 bases and J by 2 bases, with 15 bases left in between. The CDR3 totals 16 residues. Germline V gene data show CDR1 as SGDLS and CDR2 as YYNGEE. The CDR3 DNA sequence: TGTGCCAGCAGCGTAGCGTCAGGGCAGGGCCCCTACGAGCAGTACTTC. Encoded protein: CASSVASGQGPYEQYF.

This clone was seen only a few times. The chain has TRBV9 and TRBJ1-3; maybe TRBD1 (6 bases). Looked up from germline, CDR1 is SGDLS and CDR2 is YYNGEE. The CDR3 has 15 residues. The germline V and J ends were trimmed by 0 bases and 13 bases, with 20 bases remaining between them. CDR3 loop: CASSVGWTEPSGIYF. The CDR3 DNA sequence: TGTGCCAGCAGCGTAGGATGGACAGAGCCGTCGGGGATATATTTT.

The J gene is TRBJ2-3, the V gene TRBV28; D may be TRBD2 (7 bases). Germline CDR1 reads MDHEN; CDR2 reads SYDVKM. The CDR3 has 14 amino acids. V lost 8 bases and J lost 6, with 18 bases in between. This chain's CDR3 is CASGGRGGSDTQYF. Here the CDR3 DNA reads TGTGCCAGCGGCGGAAGGGGGGGTTCGGATACGCAGTATTTT.

The chain carries TRBV7-2 and TRBJ2-1; D is perhaps TRBD1 (6 bases). V shed 5 bases and J shed 3 bases, with 14 bases lying between them. Germline CDR1 SGHTA, CDR2 FQGNSA. The CDR3 runs to 15 residues. The CDR3 loop reads CASSVTGTGYNEQFF. The CDR3 DNA reads as TGTGCCAGCAGCGTCACAGGGACGGGCTACAATGAGCAGTTCTTC.

V is TRBV5-4 and J is TRBJ2-7; maybe TRBD2 (5 bases). The ends were cut back, 0 bases at V and 4 bases at J, with 14 bases in the middle. The CDR3 is made up of 15 amino acids. The germline CDR1 and CDR2 sequences are SGHNT and YYREEE (reference sequence). CDR3 sequence: CASSLVTEKRYEQYF. CDR3 nucleotides: TGTGCCAGCAGCTTGGTAACAGAAAAGCGGTACGAGCAGTACTTC.